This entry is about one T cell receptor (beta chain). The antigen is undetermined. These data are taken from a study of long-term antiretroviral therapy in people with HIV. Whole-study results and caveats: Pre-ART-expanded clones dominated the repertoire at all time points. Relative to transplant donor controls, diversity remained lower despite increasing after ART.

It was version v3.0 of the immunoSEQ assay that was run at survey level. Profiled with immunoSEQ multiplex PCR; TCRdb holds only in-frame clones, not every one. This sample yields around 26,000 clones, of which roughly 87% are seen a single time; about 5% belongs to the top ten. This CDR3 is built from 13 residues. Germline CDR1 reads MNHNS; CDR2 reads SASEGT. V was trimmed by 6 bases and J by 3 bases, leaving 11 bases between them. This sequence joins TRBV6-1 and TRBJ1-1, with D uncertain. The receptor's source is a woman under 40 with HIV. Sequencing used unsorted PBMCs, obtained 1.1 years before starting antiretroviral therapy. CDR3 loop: CASSALLDTEAFF. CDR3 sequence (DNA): TGTGCCAGCAGCGCCCTCTTGGACACTGAAGCTTTCTTT.